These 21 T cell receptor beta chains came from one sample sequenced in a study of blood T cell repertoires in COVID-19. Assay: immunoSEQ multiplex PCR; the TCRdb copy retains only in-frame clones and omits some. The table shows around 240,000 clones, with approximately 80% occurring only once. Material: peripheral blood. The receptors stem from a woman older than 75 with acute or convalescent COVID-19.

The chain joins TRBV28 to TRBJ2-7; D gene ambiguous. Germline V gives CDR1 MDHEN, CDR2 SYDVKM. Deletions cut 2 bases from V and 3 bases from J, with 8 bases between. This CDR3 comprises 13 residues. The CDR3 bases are TGTGCCAGCAGTTTAACGCGAGACTACGAGCAGTACTTC. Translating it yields CASSLTRDYEQYF.

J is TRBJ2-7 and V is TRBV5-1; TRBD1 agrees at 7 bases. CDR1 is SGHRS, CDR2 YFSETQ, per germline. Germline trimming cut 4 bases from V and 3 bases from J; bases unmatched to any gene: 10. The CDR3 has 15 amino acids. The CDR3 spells CASSTVPGQYYEQYF. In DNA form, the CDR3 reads TGCGCCAGCAGCACTGTCCCGGGACAGTACTACGAGCAGTACTTC.

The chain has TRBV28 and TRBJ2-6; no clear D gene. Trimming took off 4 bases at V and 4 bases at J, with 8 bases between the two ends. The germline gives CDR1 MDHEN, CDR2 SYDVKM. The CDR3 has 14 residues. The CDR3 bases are TGTGCCAGCAGTTCCGGAGCCGGGGCCAACGTCCTGACTTTC. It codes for CASSSGAGANVLTF.

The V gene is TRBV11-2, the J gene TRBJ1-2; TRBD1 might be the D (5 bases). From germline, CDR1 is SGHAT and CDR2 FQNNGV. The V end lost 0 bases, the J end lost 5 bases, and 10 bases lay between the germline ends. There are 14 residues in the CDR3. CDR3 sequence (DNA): TGTGCCAGCAGCTTAGAAAGGGGAGGTTATGGCTACACCTTC. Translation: CASSLERGGYGYTF.

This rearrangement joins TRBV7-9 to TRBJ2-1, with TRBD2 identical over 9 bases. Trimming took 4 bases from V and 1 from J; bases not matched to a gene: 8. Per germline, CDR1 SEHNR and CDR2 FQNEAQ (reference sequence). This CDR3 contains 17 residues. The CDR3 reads CASSSGDLAGSYNEQFF. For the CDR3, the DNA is TGTGCCAGCAGCTCAGGTGATCTAGCGGGGTCCTACAATGAGCAGTTCTTC. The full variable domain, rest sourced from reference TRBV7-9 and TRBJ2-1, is DTGVSQNPRHKITKRGQNVTFRCDPISEHNRLYWYRQTLGQGPEFLTYFQNEAQLEKSRLLSDRFSAERPKGSFSTLEIQRTEQGDSAMYLCASSSGDLAGSYNEQFFGPGTRLTVL.

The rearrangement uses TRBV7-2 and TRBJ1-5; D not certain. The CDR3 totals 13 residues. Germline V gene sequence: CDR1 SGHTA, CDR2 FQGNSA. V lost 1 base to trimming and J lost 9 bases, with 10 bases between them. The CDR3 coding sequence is TGTGCCAGCAGCTTAGGTAGGTGGGCGCCCCAGCATTTT. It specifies CASSLGRWAPQHF.

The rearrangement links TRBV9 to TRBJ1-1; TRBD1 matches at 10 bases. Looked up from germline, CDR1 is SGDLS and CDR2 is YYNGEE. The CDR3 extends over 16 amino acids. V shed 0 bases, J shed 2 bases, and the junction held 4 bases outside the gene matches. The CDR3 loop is CASSVGTTGGNTEAFF. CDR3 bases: TGTGCCAGCAGCGTAGGCACGACAGGGGGCAACACTGAAGCTTTCTTT. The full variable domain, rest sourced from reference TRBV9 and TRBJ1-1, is DSGVTQTPKHLITATGQRVTLRCSPRSGDLSVYWYQQSLDQGLQFLIQYYNGEERAKGNILERFSAQQFPDLHSELNLSSLELGDSALYFCASSVGTTGGNTEAFFGQGTRLTVV.

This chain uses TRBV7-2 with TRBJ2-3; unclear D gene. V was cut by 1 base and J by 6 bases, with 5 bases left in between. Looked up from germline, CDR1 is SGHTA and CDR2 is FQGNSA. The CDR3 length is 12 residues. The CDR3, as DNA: TGTGCCAGCAGCTTAGAGAGGGATACGCAGTATTTT. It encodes CASSLERDTQYF. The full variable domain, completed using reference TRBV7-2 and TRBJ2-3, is GAGVSQSPSNKVTEKGKDVELRCDPISGHTALYWYRQSLGQGLEFLIYFQGNSAPDKSGLPSDRFSAERTGGSVSTLTIQRTQQEDSAVYLCASSLERDTQYFGPGTRLTVL.

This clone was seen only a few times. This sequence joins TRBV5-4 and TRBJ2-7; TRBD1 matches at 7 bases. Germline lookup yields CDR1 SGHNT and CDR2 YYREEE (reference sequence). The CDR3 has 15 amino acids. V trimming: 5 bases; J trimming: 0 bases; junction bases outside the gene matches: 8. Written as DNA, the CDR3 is TGTGCCAGCAGAATCGACAGGGCCAGCTCCTACGAGCAGTACTTC. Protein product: CASRIDRASSYEQYF.

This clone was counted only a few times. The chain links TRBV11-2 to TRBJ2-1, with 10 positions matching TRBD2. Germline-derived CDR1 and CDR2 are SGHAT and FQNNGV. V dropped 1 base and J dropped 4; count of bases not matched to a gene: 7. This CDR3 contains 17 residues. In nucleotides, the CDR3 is TGTGCCAGCAGCTTAGGACCTTTAGCGGGGGGATACAATGAGCAGTTCTTC. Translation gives CASSLGPLAGGYNEQFF. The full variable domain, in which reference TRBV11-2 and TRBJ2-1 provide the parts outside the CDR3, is EAGVAQSPRYKIIEKRQSVAFWCNPISGHATLYWYQQILGQGPKLLIQFQNNGVVDDSQLPKDRFSAERLKGVDSTLKIQPAKLEDSAVYLCASSLGPLAGGYNEQFFGPGTRLTVL.

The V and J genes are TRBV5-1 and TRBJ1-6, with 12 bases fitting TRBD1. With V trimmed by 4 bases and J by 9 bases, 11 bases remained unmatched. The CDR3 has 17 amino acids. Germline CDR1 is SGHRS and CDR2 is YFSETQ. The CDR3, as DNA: TGCGCCAGCAGCCCGGGGACAGGGGGCGCATGGGGTTCACCCCTCCACTTT. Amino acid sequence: CASSPGTGGAWGSPLHF.

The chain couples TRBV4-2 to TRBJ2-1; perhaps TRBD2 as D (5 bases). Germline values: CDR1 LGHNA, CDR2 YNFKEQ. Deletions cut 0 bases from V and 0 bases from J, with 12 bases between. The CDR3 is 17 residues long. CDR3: CASSQEPERSSYNEQFF. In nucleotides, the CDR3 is TGTGCCAGCAGCCAAGAACCCGAGCGGAGCTCCTACAATGAGCAGTTCTTC.

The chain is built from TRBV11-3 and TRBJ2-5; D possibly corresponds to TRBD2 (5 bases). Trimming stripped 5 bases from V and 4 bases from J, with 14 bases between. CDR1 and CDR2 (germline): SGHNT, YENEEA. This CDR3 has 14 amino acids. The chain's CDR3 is CASSPGGSGETQYF. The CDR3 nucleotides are TGTGCCAGCAGCCCTGGTGGCAGCGGAGAGACCCAGTACTTC.

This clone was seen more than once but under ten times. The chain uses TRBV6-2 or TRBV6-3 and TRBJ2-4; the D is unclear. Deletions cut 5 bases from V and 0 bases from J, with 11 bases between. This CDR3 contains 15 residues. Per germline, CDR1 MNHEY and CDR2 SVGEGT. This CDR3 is CASSHVELAKNIQYF. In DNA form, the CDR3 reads TGTGCCAGCAGTCACGTAGAGCTAGCCAAAAACATTCAGTACTTC.

This chain's CDR3 is CASSPLTTNTEAFF. CDR3 nucleotide sequence: TGTGCCAGCTCACCACTAACAACCAACACTGAAGCTTTCTTT. This chain uses TRBV18 with TRBJ1-1; the D is unclear. Deletions cut 1 base from V and 2 bases from J, with 8 bases between. This CDR3 contains 14 residues. Germline V gene lookup returns CDR1 KGHSH and CDR2 LQKENI.

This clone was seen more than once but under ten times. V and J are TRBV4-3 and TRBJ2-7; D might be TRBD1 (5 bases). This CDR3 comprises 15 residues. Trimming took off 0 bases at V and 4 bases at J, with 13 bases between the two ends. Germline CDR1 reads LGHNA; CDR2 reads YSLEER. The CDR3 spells CASSQDMSGWYEQYF. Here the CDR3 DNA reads TGCGCCAGCAGCCAAGATATGTCAGGGTGGTACGAGCAGTACTTC.

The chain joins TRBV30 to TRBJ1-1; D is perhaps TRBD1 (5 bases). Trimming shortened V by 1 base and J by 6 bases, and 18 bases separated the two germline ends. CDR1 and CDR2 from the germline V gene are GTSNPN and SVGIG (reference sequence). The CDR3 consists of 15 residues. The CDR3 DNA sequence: TGTGCCTGGAGTGGCGAGTTGGGGGAGGGTCCTGAAGCTTTCTTT. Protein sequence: CAWSGELGEGPEAFF.

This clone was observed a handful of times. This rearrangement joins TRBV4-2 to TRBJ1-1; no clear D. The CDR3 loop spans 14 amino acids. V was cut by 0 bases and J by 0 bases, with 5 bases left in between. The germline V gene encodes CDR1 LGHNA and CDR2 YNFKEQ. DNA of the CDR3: TGTGCCAGCAGCCAAGACGGAGTGAACACTGAAGCTTTCTTT. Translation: CASSQDGVNTEAFF.

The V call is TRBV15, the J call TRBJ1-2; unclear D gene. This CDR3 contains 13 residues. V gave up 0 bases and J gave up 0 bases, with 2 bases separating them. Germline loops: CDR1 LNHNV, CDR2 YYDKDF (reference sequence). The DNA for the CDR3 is TGTGCCACCAGCAGAGATACTAACTATGGCTACACCTTC. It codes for CATSRDTNYGYTF.

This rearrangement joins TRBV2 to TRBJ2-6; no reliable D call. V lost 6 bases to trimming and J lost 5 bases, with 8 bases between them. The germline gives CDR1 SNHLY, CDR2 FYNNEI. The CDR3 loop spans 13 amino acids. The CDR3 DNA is TGTGCCAGCAGCCCGGAGTGGGCCAACGTCCTGACTTTC. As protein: CASSPEWANVLTF.

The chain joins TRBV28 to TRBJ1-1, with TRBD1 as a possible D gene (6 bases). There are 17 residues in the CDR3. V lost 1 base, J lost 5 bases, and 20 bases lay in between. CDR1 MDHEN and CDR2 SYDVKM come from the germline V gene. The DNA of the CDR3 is TGTGCCAGCAGTTTATCCCTAGGCGGGGGGCGTCGGACTGAAGCTTTCTTT. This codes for CASSLSLGGGRRTEAFF.